What follows are 12 T cell receptor beta chains derived from one specimen sequenced in a study of blood T cell repertoires in COVID-19. The table came from immunoSEQ multiplex PCR; TCRdb's copy has only in-frame clones and leaves some out. The table records tens of thousands of clones, 75% to 90% of them present only once. The sequencing sample was made of peripheral blood. The receptor set was obtained from a woman of 80 years or more with COVID-19, enrolled during active disease.

This chain joins TRBV12-5 and TRBJ2-7; 7 bases map to TRBD2. This CDR3 has 16 amino acids. CDR1 LGHNT and CDR2 FRNRAP come from the germline V gene. The junction had 10 bases not matched to a gene; V was cut back by 5 bases and J by 0 bases. The CDR3 loop is CASGVGQTSRSYEQYF. The CDR3 nucleotides read TGTGCTAGTGGTGTCGGGCAGACTAGCCGCTCCTACGAGCAGTACTTC.

This clone appeared a single time. The chain recombines TRBV9 with TRBJ2-1; 12 bases agree with TRBD2. CDR3 length: 18 residues. Germline CDR1 reads SGDLS; CDR2 reads YYNGEE. J gave up 2 bases and V 4 bases, and 10 bases lay outside the gene matches. As DNA, the CDR3 is TGTGCCAGCAGCCCCCGGACTAGCGGGGCCCTCGCCTACAATGAGCAGTTCTTC. This codes for CASSPRTSGALAYNEQFF.

This clone was found a few times. V and J are TRBV7-2 and TRBJ1-1; tentatively, D is TRBD1 (6 bases). The germline gives CDR1 SGHTA, CDR2 FQGNSA. The CDR3 is 14 amino acids. The V end lost 4 bases, the J end lost 7 bases, and 16 bases lay between the germline ends. CDR3 sequence (DNA): TGTGCCAGCAGCTACTCTCGACAGGCTATTGAAGCTTTCTTT. Translation gives CASSYSRQAIEAFF.

V usage is TRBV11-3 and J usage is TRBJ2-1; 9 bases map to TRBD1. V lost 2 bases and J lost 7; bases outside the gene matches: 6. CDR1 SGHNT and CDR2 YENEEA come from the germline V gene. CDR3 size: 15 residues. CDR3 sequence: CASSLTGGKGNEQFF. The DNA of the CDR3 is TGTGCCAGCAGCTTAACAGGGGGCAAGGGGAATGAGCAGTTCTTC.

The chain uses TRBV9 and TRBJ2-7; D unresolved. This CDR3 contains 13 residues. V was cut by 0 bases and J by 6 bases, with 10 bases left in between. Per the germline V gene, CDR1 is SGDLS and CDR2 is YYNGEE. As DNA, the CDR3 is TGTGCCAGCAGCGTAGGTAGAGGAGTCGAGCAGTACTTC. Protein product: CASSVGRGVEQYF. The complete variable domain, with remaining parts taken from reference TRBV9 and TRBJ2-7, reads DSGVTQTPKHLITATGQRVTLRCSPRSGDLSVYWYQQSLDQGLQFLIQYYNGEERAKGNILERFSAQQFPDLHSELNLSSLELGDSALYFCASSVGRGVEQYFGPGTRLTVT.

This clone was detected only once. The chain has TRBV18 and TRBJ2-2; 8 positions match TRBD2. The V gene end was trimmed by 3 bases and the J gene end by 7 bases; junction bases not matched to a gene: 7. The CDR3 loop spans 15 amino acids. Per germline, CDR1 KGHSH and CDR2 LQKENI. DNA for the CDR3: TGTGCCAGCTCACCCAGGACTAGCCACGTCGGGGAGCTGTTTTTT. Its protein product is CASSPRTSHVGELFF.

The J gene is TRBJ1-1, the V gene TRBV4-1; weak D call: TRBD1 (5 bases). V lost 1 base and J 1 base, leaving 22 bases between the germline ends. CDR3 length: 19 amino acids. CDR1 is MGHRA and CDR2 is YSYEKL in the germline V gene. The CDR3 nucleotides are TGCGCCAGCAGCCAAGGGGGCCCGGGGGGTTTTTCGTCGAACACTGAAGCTTTCTTT. Translated, it gives CASSQGGPGGFSSNTEAFF.

In nucleotides, the CDR3 is TGTGCCATCAGTGAGTCTAACCCGGGAGGCTACACCTTC. This translates into CAISESNPGGYTF. The chain carries TRBV10-3 and TRBJ1-2; no definite D call. This CDR3 is built from 13 residues. The V end was cut by 0 bases, the J end by 8 bases, with 10 bases between. Germline loops: CDR1 ENHRY, CDR2 SYGVKD.

This chain uses TRBV5-1 with TRBJ2-2; D might be TRBD1 (6 bases). This CDR3 has 18 residues. Germline V CDR1 and CDR2: SGHRS, YFSETQ. V was cut by 1 base and J by 6 bases, with 22 bases left in between. The CDR3 reads CASSLSVVTGASSGELFF. CDR3 nucleotide sequence: TGCGCCAGCAGCTTGTCGGTGGTGACAGGTGCCTCGTCCGGGGAGCTGTTTTTT.

The chain joins TRBV6-4 to TRBJ1-5, with D tentatively TRBD1 (6 bases). This CDR3 is 16 amino acids long. V dropped 1 base and J dropped 2 bases, with 12 bases sitting between them. Germline CDR1 reads MRHNA; CDR2 reads SNTAGT. The CDR3 bases are TGTGCCAGCAGTGACTTCGAGCGACAGGGCAATCAGCCCCAGCATTTT. Residues: CASSDFERQGNQPQHF.

V and J are TRBV11-2 and TRBJ2-5; D unresolved. In germline, CDR1 is SGHAT, CDR2 FQNNGV. V lost 5 bases and J 1 base, leaving 2 bases between the germline ends. There are 11 residues in the CDR3. This CDR3 is CASSLQETQYF. In nucleotides, the CDR3 is TGTGCCAGCAGCCTCCAAGAGACCCAGTACTTC.

The V call is TRBV10-3, the J call TRBJ1-2; the match to TRBD1 covers 11 bases. Germline lookup yields CDR1 ENHRY and CDR2 SYGVKD. V was clipped by 4 bases and J by 5 bases; unmatched bases: 6. This CDR3 region has 15 residues. CDR3 sequence: CAISAGQGVPYGYTF. CDR3 coding DNA: TGTGCCATCAGTGCGGGACAGGGGGTTCCGTATGGCTACACCTTC.